The rows below give T cell receptor beta chains drawn from one sample of a study of T cells in tuberculosis. Libraries were prepared by immunoSEQ multiplex PCR; TCRdb keeps only in-frame clonotypes and omits some of them. This table has around 35,000 clones, approximately 93% appearing once. The sample taken for sequencing was PBMCs. The source of these receptors is a donor aged 10-29 years with latent tuberculosis or without tuberculosis infection. Both conserved end residues are part of each CDR3. A D gene is named only where the DNA matches it firmly. Clone size is not always given. Where it is, it says once, few, many or a class for expanded clones.

DNA | CDR3 | J | size | D | V
TGTGCCAGCAGCGAAGGAGAGGGGGCGAACGAAAAACTGTTTTTT | CASSEGEGANEKLFF | TRBJ1-4 | - | TRBD1 | TRBV7-9
TGCGCCAGCAGCTTCCTCTGGGGCGCGGCGGCGGGAGGCTACACCTTC | CASSFLWGAAAGGYTF | TRBJ1-2 | - | - | TRBV5-1
TGTGCCAGCAGTTACACCCGACAGAGACGTAACACTGAAGCTTTCTTT | CASSYTRQRRNTEAFF | TRBJ1-1 | - | - | TRBV6-5
TGTGCCAGCAGCCCCCGTTATAATGAGCAGTTCTTC | CASSPRYNEQFF | TRBJ2-1 | - | - | TRBV9
TGTGCCTGGAGTGGAGGACAGGACTCTAACTATGGCTACACCTTC | CAWSGGQDSNYGYTF | TRBJ1-2 | - | TRBD1 | TRBV30
TGTGCCAGCAGTGAGAGAGACGGGGGTTACTATGGCTACACCTTC | CASSERDGGYYGYTF | TRBJ1-2 | once | - | TRBV6-1
TGTGCCAGCAGCGTAGGTATGACAGGGCTGAACACTGAAGCTTTCTTT | CASSVGMTGLNTEAFF | TRBJ1-1 | - | TRBD1 | TRBV9
TGTGCCAGCTCACCAGCTTCGGGGGGTACCGATAATTCACCCCTCCACTTT | CASSPASGGTDNSPLHF | TRBJ1-6 | - | - | TRBV18
TGTGCCAGCAGTTATTACGGGGGGCGAGCTAACTATGGCTACACCTTC | CASSYYGGRANYGYTF | TRBJ1-2 | - | - | TRBV6-5
TGTGCCAGCAGCTCGGGGAACAGGGTTACGGGAAACACCATATATTTT | CASSSGNRVTGNTIYF | TRBJ1-3 | - | - | TRBV5-6
TGTGCCAGCAGTGAGGGACTAGCGGCCCCAGATACGCAGTATTTT | CASSEGLAAPDTQYF | TRBJ2-3 | - | TRBD2 | TRBV2
TGTGCCAGCAGCATCAGGACAGGGAGCACAGATACGCAGTATTTT | CASSIRTGSTDTQYF | TRBJ2-3 | - | TRBD1 | TRBV7-3
TGTGCCAGTAGCGACAGGGGTCCCTATAATTCACCCCTCCACTTT | CASSDRGPYNSPLHF | TRBJ1-6 | medium-sized | TRBD1 | TRBV19
TGTGCCAGCGTACTCACCGGGGCCGGAGGGGCTGAAGCTTTCTTT | CASVLTGAGGAEAFF | TRBJ1-1 | - | - | TRBV25-1
TGTGCCAGCAGTATACAGGTTGCCGGTTCACCCCTCCACTTT | CASSIQVAGSPLHF | TRBJ1-6 | - | - | TRBV25-1
TGCAGCGTTGCAGGGGGGAACTATGGCTACACCTTC | CSVAGGNYGYTF | TRBJ1-2 | - | TRBD1 | TRBV29-1
TGTGCCATCAGTGAGCGTCAGGGGGCCGGTTTAAGCACCGGGGAGCTGTTTTTT | CAISERQGAGLSTGELFF | TRBJ2-2 | - | TRBD1 | TRBV10-3
TGTGCCAGCAGCCCCGGGACAATGTCAGATACGCAGTATTTT | CASSPGTMSDTQYF | TRBJ2-3 | once | - | TRBV7-2
TGTGCCAGCAGTGATTCAGACTTTGGAAACACCATATATTTT | CASSDSDFGNTIYF | TRBJ1-3 | - | - | TRBV2
TGTGCCAGCAGCCTAAAACCCGCGGGGGGGGGCAATCAGCCCCAGCATTTT | CASSLKPAGGGNQPQHF | TRBJ1-5 | - | - | TRBV5-6
TGTGCCGCCGTGGGGACAGGGTCTGATACGCAGTATTTT | CAAVGTGSDTQYF | TRBJ2-3 | - | TRBD1 | TRBV19
TGTGCCAGCTCTCGGAGGGAAAATCAGCCCCAGCATTTT | CASSRRENQPQHF | TRBJ1-5 | - | - | TRBV5-6
TGCAGCGTCGGGACTAGCGGGGGGGAGAAGTATTTT | CSVGTSGGEKYF | TRBJ2-3 | - | TRBD2 | TRBV29-1
TGTGCCTGGAGACCGGGACTAGCGGGGGGCGGACCCTACAATGAGCAGTTCTTC | CAWRPGLAGGGPYNEQFF | TRBJ2-1 | once | TRBD2 | TRBV30
TGTGCCAGCAGCCTGGGGCCCGACAGGGGGTATGGCTACACCTTC | CASSLGPDRGYGYTF | TRBJ1-2 | - | TRBD1 | TRBV11-2
TGTGCCAGCAGCGTTACATCGACAGGGGTCGATGAGCAGTTCTTC | CASSVTSTGVDEQFF | TRBJ2-1 | - | TRBD1 | TRBV9